Below, 30 T cell receptor beta chains from the same sample are listed, as sequenced in a study of T cell changes during pregnancy in multiple sclerosis (dated by TCRdb to the late 2010s). Libraries were constructed by the immunoSEQ multiplex PCR assay. TCRdb limited this immuneACCESS table to in-frame rearrangements with V and J called. A share of clones is missing; checked studies link under half to unresolved V genes, and the rest is unexplained. Within this sample are approximately 100,000 clones, with over 85% of them counted one time only. The ten largest clones take up around 1.2% of the sample. The sequencing used peripheral blood, collected in the second trimester of pregnancy. These receptors were taken from a female donor with multiple sclerosis, enrolled in a pregnancy study.

V is TRBV2 and J is TRBJ1-2; weak D call: TRBD1 (6 bases). The germline CDR1 and CDR2 sequences are SNHLY and FYNNEI. The CDR3 has 12 amino acids. Trimming stripped 7 bases from V and 6 bases from J, with 12 bases between. The CDR3 nucleotides are TGTGCCAGCAAAACAGGGAAGGATGGCTACACCTTC. Translation gives CASKTGKDGYTF.

This clone was observed a single time. The chain employs TRBV6-1 and TRBJ1-6, with 7 nucleotides matching TRBD1. Germline trimming cut 5 bases from V and 9 bases from J; bases unmatched to any gene: 7. Germline-derived CDR1 and CDR2 are MNHNS and SASEGT. The length of the CDR3 is 14 residues. For the CDR3, the DNA is TGTGCCAGCAGTTCAGACAGGGACGGTTCACCCCTCCACTTT. This encodes CASSSDRDGSPLHF.

The V call is TRBV30, the J call TRBJ1-2; D perhaps matches TRBD1 (5 bases). Germline V gene sequence: CDR1 GTSNPN, CDR2 SVGIG (reference sequence). This CDR3 has 12 residues. V dropped 4 bases and J dropped 4 bases, with 10 bases sitting between them. Here the CDR3 DNA reads TGTGCCTGGAAATGGGACTTCTATGGCTACACCTTC. Translation: CAWKWDFYGYTF.

The V gene is TRBV5-1, the J gene TRBJ1-4; D possibly corresponds to TRBD1 (5 bases). V was trimmed by 5 bases and J by 3 bases, leaving 20 bases between them. The CDR3 is made up of 17 amino acids. Germline V CDR1 and CDR2: SGHRS, YFSETQ. CDR3 sequence reads: CASSPGRGPASNEKLFF. DNA for the CDR3: TGCGCCAGCAGTCCGGGGCGGGGACCAGCGTCTAATGAAAAACTGTTTTTT.

The chain carries TRBV18 and TRBJ2-7, with D perhaps TRBD2 (7 bases). The V and J ends lost 6 bases and 0 bases respectively, with 18 bases between them. Germline assignment: CDR1 KGHSH and CDR2 LQKENI. There are 16 residues in the CDR3. CDR3 region: CASSPRGGGSSYEQYF. The CDR3 DNA sequence: TGTGCCAGCTCCCCAAGGGGAGGGGGGAGCTCCTACGAGCAGTACTTC.

The CDR3 is CSVEGRGNTEAFF. The CDR3 DNA sequence: TGCAGCGTTGAGGGCCGGGGTAACACTGAAGCTTTCTTT. The chain links TRBV29-1 to TRBJ1-1; no reliable D call. CDR1 and CDR2 from the germline V gene are SQVTM and ANQGSEA. V lost 3 bases and J lost 2, with 10 bases in between. This CDR3 contains 13 residues. The full variable domain, in which reference TRBV29-1 and TRBJ1-1 provide the parts outside the CDR3, is SAVISQKPSRDICQRGTSLTIQCQVDSQVTMMFWYRQQPGQSLTLIATANQGSEATYESGFVIDKFPISRPNLTFSTLTVSNMSPEDSSIYLCSVEGRGNTEAFFGQGTRLTVV.

The genes are TRBV9 and TRBJ1-2; possible D gene TRBD1, 6 bases. V lost 3 bases and J lost 7, with 25 bases in between. There are 17 residues in the CDR3. CDR1 and CDR2 from the germline V gene are SGDLS and YYNGEE. The CDR3 loop is CASSAPGAGGSGLGYTF. The CDR3 DNA sequence: TGTGCCAGCAGCGCACCAGGGGCAGGCGGTTCTGGGCTTGGCTACACCTTC.

The rearrangement uses TRBV27 and TRBJ1-2; D perhaps matches TRBD1 (6 bases). The V gene lost 2 bases and the J gene lost 1 base, with 17 bases spanning the gap. Germline values: CDR1 MNHEY, CDR2 SMNVEV (reference sequence). The CDR3 contains 17 residues. CDR3 sequence reads: CASSLRILGGLNYGYTF. The CDR3 DNA reads as TGTGCCAGCAGTTTACGGATCCTGGGGGGGCTTAACTATGGCTACACCTTC.

V gene TRBV29-1 combines with J gene TRBJ1-5; possible D gene TRBD1, 5 bases. CDR1 and CDR2 from the germline V gene are SQVTM and ANQGSEA. V was trimmed by 4 bases and J by 6 bases, leaving 22 bases between them. This CDR3 has 16 residues. The DNA for the CDR3 is TGCAGCGTTGCGGGGGGGGTATGGGGGGATAGTCAGCCCCAGCATTTT. Translation gives CSVAGGVWGDSQPQHF.

This sequence joins TRBV10-3 and TRBJ2-1; 8 bases agree with TRBD1. This CDR3 is built from 16 residues. With V trimmed by 6 bases and J by 3 bases, 10 bases remained unmatched. The germline V gene has CDR1 ENHRY and CDR2 SYGVKD. As DNA, the CDR3 is TGTGCCATCAGGGGGACGGGTACAGGGGGCTACAATGAGCAGTTCTTC. Amino acids: CAIRGTGTGGYNEQFF.

This clone was detected only once. The chain is built from TRBV30 and TRBJ2-7, with a possible D match to TRBD1 (6 bases). This CDR3 has 12 amino acids. Germline V gene sequence: CDR1 GTSNPN, CDR2 SVGIG (reference sequence). V was cut by 2 bases and J by 4 bases, with 9 bases left in between. This CDR3 is CAWSFTGYEQYF. The CDR3 nucleotides are TGTGCCTGGAGTTTCACAGGGTACGAGCAGTACTTC. The complete variable domain, with remaining parts taken from reference TRBV30 and TRBJ2-7, reads SQTIHQWPATLVQPVGSPLSLECTVEGTSNPNLYWYRQAAGRGLQLLFYSVGIGQISSEVPQNLSASRPQDRQFILSSKKLLLSDSGFYLCAWSFTGYEQYFGPGTRLTVT.

The chain combines TRBV30 with TRBJ2-2, with D tentatively TRBD2 (6 bases). This CDR3 comprises 13 residues. The germline V gene encodes CDR1 GTSNPN and CDR2 SVGIG (reference sequence). V lost 3 bases to trimming and J lost 4 bases, with 9 bases between them. The DNA for the CDR3 is TGTGCCTGGAGGCGGGACGGCACCGGGGAGCTGTTTTTT. It yields the protein CAWRRDGTGELFF.

The rearrangement links TRBV11-2 to TRBJ2-5; D might be TRBD1 (6 bases). The V end lost 1 base, the J end lost 1 base, and 16 bases lay between the germline ends. Germline loops: CDR1 SGHAT, CDR2 FQNNGV. The CDR3 consists of 17 residues. The CDR3 here is CASSLGGQGSLQETQYF. The CDR3 DNA follows: TGTGCCAGCAGCTTAGGGGGCCAGGGGTCGCTCCAAGAGACCCAGTACTTC.

V and J are TRBV5-1 and TRBJ1-1; the D gene is possibly TRBD1 (5 bases). Germline V lookup: CDR1 SGHRS, CDR2 YFSETQ. The V end lost 0 bases, the J end lost 3 bases, and 6 bases lay between the germline ends. This CDR3 comprises 13 residues. The DNA of the CDR3 is TGCGCCAGCAGCTTGGTACAGGACACTGAAGCTTTCTTT. Translation gives CASSLVQDTEAFF.

The chain has TRBV6-5 and TRBJ1-5, with a possible D match to TRBD1 (6 bases). In germline, CDR1 is MNHEY, CDR2 SVGAGI. The CDR3 is 15 amino acids. Trimming took 0 bases from V and 7 from J, leaving 13 bases between them. This CDR3 is CASSYSGGARQPQHF. CDR3 bases: TGTGCCAGCAGTTACTCAGGGGGGGCGAGGCAGCCCCAGCATTTT.

The chain couples TRBV28 to TRBJ1-5; D call uncertain. The germline CDR1 and CDR2 sequences are MDHEN and SYDVKM. With 6 bases removed from V and 1 base from J, the gap between germline ends came to 16 bases. The CDR3 runs 16 residues. The CDR3 here is CASSPGWEMSNQPQHF. Here the CDR3 DNA reads TGTGCCAGCAGCCCGGGGTGGGAAATGAGCAATCAGCCCCAGCATTTT.

The rearrangement links TRBV6-1 to TRBJ1-4; no definite D call. Germline loops: CDR1 MNHNS, CDR2 SASEGT. This CDR3 comprises 13 residues. V was trimmed by 3 bases and J by 8 bases, leaving 10 bases between them. The CDR3 protein is CASSDQVGEKLFF. Here the CDR3 DNA reads TGTGCCAGCAGTGATCAGGTTGGAGAAAAACTGTTTTTT.

This clone has just a few counts. J is TRBJ1-6 and V is TRBV7-8; D gene uncertain. Per germline, CDR1 SGHVS and CDR2 FQNEAQ. V was cut by 0 bases and J by 8 bases, with 11 bases left in between. The length of the CDR3 is 15 residues. CDR3 nucleotide sequence: TGTGCCAGCAGCTTAGCTCCGGTCTTTGATTCACCCCTCCACTTT. Encoded protein: CASSLAPVFDSPLHF.

This clone was recorded once. V usage is TRBV7-3 and J usage is TRBJ2-3; D may be TRBD2 (5 bases). This CDR3 region has 16 residues. Germline CDR1 is SGHTA and CDR2 is FQGTGA. V lost 5 bases and J lost 0, with 15 bases in between. CDR3 nucleotide sequence: TGTGCCAGCAGCCAGGACTGGCCTCCGAGCACAGATACGCAGTATTTT. Translating gives CASSQDWPPSTDTQYF.

This sequence joins TRBV21-1 and TRBJ1-5; the table's D call, TRBD1, was not checked against the DNA. TRBV21-1 is flagged as a pseudogene. The CDR3 sequence is 14 residues long. DNA of the CDR3: TGTGCCAGCAGAAGCAACAGGGCTCTTCAGCCCCAGCATTTT. As protein: CASRSNRALQPQHF.

The rearrangement joins TRBV7-9 to TRBJ2-3; perhaps TRBD1 as D (5 bases). The CDR3 consists of 14 residues. Trimming stripped 3 bases from V and 2 bases from J, with 9 bases between. The germline V gene encodes CDR1 SEHNR and CDR2 FQNEAQ (reference sequence). Here the CDR3 DNA reads TGTGCCAGCAGCTTCACAGGCGACACAGATACGCAGTATTTT. This encodes CASSFTGDTDTQYF.

This clone was found many times. The gene calls are TRBV4-1 and TRBJ2-3; 9 positions agree with TRBD2. This CDR3 has 15 amino acids. The trim removed 4 bases at V and 1 base at J, leaving 3 bases unmatched. CDR1 is MGHRA and CDR2 is YSYEKL in the germline V gene. CDR3 nucleotides: TGCGCCAGCAGCCGCTCTAGCGGGGGCACAGATACGCAGTATTTT. Encoded protein: CASSRSSGGTDTQYF.

The V call is TRBV6-5, the J call TRBJ1-2; D may be TRBD1 (6 bases). The CDR3 has 15 amino acids. Trimming left V 6 bases short and J 1 base short, with 15 bases between. The germline gives CDR1 MNHEY, CDR2 SVGAGI. CDR3 loop: CASSPTGRGNYGYTF. In DNA form, the CDR3 reads TGTGCCAGCAGCCCGACAGGAAGGGGTAACTATGGCTACACCTTC.

The genes are TRBV5-1 and TRBJ1-2, with 9 bases matching TRBD1. The V and J ends lost 7 bases and 5 bases, in that order; junction bases with no gene match: 12. Germline loops: CDR1 SGHRS, CDR2 YFSETQ. This CDR3 region has 15 residues. Here the CDR3 reads CASSLGHGTGYGYTF. The CDR3 DNA sequence: TGCGCCAGCTCCCTGGGTCACGGGACAGGGTATGGCTACACCTTC.

The chain has TRBV25-1 and TRBJ1-2, with D possibly being TRBD1 (6 bases). The CDR3 contains 17 residues. The V gene's germline CDR1 is MGHDK and CDR2 SYGVNS. Trimming shortened V by 2 bases and J by 8 bases, and 24 bases separated the two germline ends. The CDR3 bases are TGTGCCAGCAGTGAACCCGCCCGAACAGGGCGTGGGAGAGGCTACACCTTC. This translates into CASSEPARTGRGRGYTF.

The V and J genes are TRBV30 and TRBJ2-4; 9 bases line up with TRBD2. The CDR3 covers 14 residues. The V and J ends lost 3 bases and 0 bases, in that order; junction bases with no gene match: 0. Per the germline V gene, CDR1 is GTSNPN and CDR2 is SVGIG (reference sequence). The DNA of the CDR3 is TGTGCCTGGAGACTAGCGGGAGCCAAAAACATTCAGTACTTC. Its protein product is CAWRLAGAKNIQYF.

A word on this clone: The identical CDR3 is also encoded by other nucleotide sequences in the sample. V usage is TRBV5-1 and J usage is TRBJ1-1; D may be TRBD1 (6 bases). Trimming shortened V by 0 bases and J by 0 bases, and 9 bases separated the two germline ends. Germline-derived CDR1 and CDR2 are SGHRS and YFSETQ. There are 15 residues in the CDR3. In DNA, the CDR3 is TGCGCCAGCAGCTTGGCTGGGGGCCTGAACACTGAAGCTTTCTTT. This translates into CASSLAGGLNTEAFF.

The chain links TRBV5-4 to TRBJ1-2; D ambiguous. CDR3 length equals 14 residues. Germline assignment: CDR1 SGHNT and CDR2 YYREEE (reference sequence). Between the trimmed V and J ends, which lost 0 bases and 4 bases, there was a span of 10 bases. This CDR3 reads CASSLDPTGYGYTF. CDR3 DNA sequence: TGTGCCAGCAGCTTGGATCCTACTGGCTATGGCTACACCTTC.

The chain joins TRBV28 to TRBJ2-5; TRBD1 is a possible D gene (5 bases). V was cut by 4 bases and J by 2 bases, with 11 bases left in between. Germline CDR1 and CDR2: MDHEN and SYDVKM. This CDR3 is 14 amino acids long. The CDR3 is CASSSLDTQETQYF. The CDR3, as DNA: TGTGCCAGCAGTTCCTTGGACACGCAAGAGACCCAGTACTTC.

The chain links TRBV28 to TRBJ2-3; TRBD2 might be the D (5 bases). Germline CDR1 MDHEN, CDR2 SYDVKM. V lost 4 bases to trimming and J lost 5 bases, with 19 bases between them. The CDR3 is 16 amino acids. The CDR3 DNA reads TGTGCCAGCAGTTCGGGAAGCGGAGCCGCTCGAGATACGCAGTATTTT. Its translation is CASSSGSGAARDTQYF.